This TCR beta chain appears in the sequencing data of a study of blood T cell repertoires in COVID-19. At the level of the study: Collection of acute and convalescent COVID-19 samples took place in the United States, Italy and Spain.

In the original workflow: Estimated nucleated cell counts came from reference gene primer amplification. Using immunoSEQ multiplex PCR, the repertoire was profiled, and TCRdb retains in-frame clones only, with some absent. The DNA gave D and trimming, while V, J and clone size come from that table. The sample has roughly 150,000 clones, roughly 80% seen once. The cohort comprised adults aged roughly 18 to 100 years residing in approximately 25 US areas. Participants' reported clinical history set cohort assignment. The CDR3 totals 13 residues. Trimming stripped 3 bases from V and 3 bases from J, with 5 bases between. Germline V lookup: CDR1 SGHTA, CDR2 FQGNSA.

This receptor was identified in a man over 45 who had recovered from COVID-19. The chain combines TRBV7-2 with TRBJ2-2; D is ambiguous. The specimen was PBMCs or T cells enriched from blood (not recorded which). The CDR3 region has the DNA TGTGCCAGCAGCTTTTCCTACACCGGGGAGCTGTTTTTT. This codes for CASSFSYTGELFF.